Listed here are 27 T cell receptor beta chains from one sample, sequenced in a study of human T cells and chemical hapten exposure. Extraction of total RNA was performed on unfractionated whole blood. TCRdb re-called the 5' RACE reads with MiXCR, one entry per CDR3 protein. The data show over 70,000 distinct CDR3 sequences, less than 20% seen once. The receptors come from a female donor in good health.

This clonotype has more than one count but fewer than ten. A junction end diverges from the germline sequence, so it may reflect a read error. The CDR3 reads CASSLGRAEANF. The CDR3, as DNA: TGTGCCAGCAGCTTAGGGAGGGCGGAGGCCAACTTC. The V and J genes are TRBV7-8 and TRBJ2-1; weak D call: TRBD2 (6 bases). This CDR3 comprises 12 residues. In germline, CDR1 is SGHVS, CDR2 FQNEAQ.

This clonotype was recorded a few times. V usage is TRBV7-2 and J usage is TRBJ1-1; D is ambiguous. The CDR3 has 13 residues. Looked up from germline, CDR1 is SGHTA and CDR2 is FQGNSA. The V end was cut by 5 bases, the J end by 1 base, with 8 bases between. CDR3 bases: TGTGCCAGCAGCGAATCCCCGAACACTGAAGCTTTCTTT. This gives the protein CASSESPNTEAFF.

This chain joins TRBV5-1 and TRBJ1-4; D is unresolved. CDR3 size: 12 residues. The germline V gene has CDR1 SGHRS and CDR2 YFSETQ. V was clipped by 4 bases and J by 8 bases, with 9 bases between them. CDR3 region: CASSPDGEKLFF. Written as DNA, the CDR3 is TGCGCCAGCAGCCCGGACGGGGAAAAACTGTTTTTT.

This clonotype was counted only a few times. The gene calls are TRBV12-3 or TRBV12-4 and TRBJ1-4; 10 bases align to TRBD1. After removal of 3 bases from V and 8 bases from J, the junction contained 3 bases not matched to a gene. The CDR3 is 14 amino acids. CDR3 sequence: CASSFRTGGEKLFF. The DNA of the CDR3 is TGTGCCAGCAGTTTCAGGACAGGGGGAGAAAAACTGTTTTTT.

The chain carries TRBV6-1 and TRBJ1-2; no clear D. Germline loops: CDR1 MNHNS, CDR2 SASEGT. The V end lost 4 bases, the J end lost 3 bases, and 9 bases lay between the germline ends. CDR3 length equals 13 residues. The CDR3: CASSVETYYGYTF. Written as DNA, the CDR3 is TGTGCCAGCAGTGTTGAAACATACTATGGCTACACCTTC.

This clonotype was observed a handful of times. The genes are TRBV20-1 and TRBJ2-3, with 8 nucleotides matching TRBD1. The length of the CDR3 is 13 residues. Germline CDR1 is DFQATT and CDR2 is SNEGSKA (reference sequence). Germline trimming cut 4 bases from V and 4 bases from J; bases unmatched to any gene: 4. This CDR3 reads CSATDRAADTQYF. In DNA form, the CDR3 reads TGCAGTGCTACGGACAGGGCGGCAGATACGCAGTATTTT.

This clonotype was recorded a few times. This chain joins TRBV29-1 and TRBJ1-3; D gene uncertain. Germline lookup yields CDR1 SQVTM and CDR2 ANQGSEA. The CDR3 length is 13 residues. The V gene lost 6 bases and the J gene lost 3 bases, with 12 bases spanning the gap. The CDR3 region is CSVAPGGGNTIYF. In DNA form, the CDR3 reads TGCAGCGTGGCCCCGGGCGGTGGAAACACCATATATTTT.

This sequence joins TRBV2 and TRBJ1-2; D is unclear. Germline CDR1 SNHLY, CDR2 FYNNEI. Deletions cut 7 bases from V and 4 bases from J, with 13 bases between. The CDR3 length is 13 residues. The CDR3: CASTGGQTYGYTF. The CDR3 DNA reads as TGTGCCAGCACGGGAGGGCAAACCTATGGCTACACCTTC.

This chain joins TRBV29-1 and TRBJ1-2; D is uncertain. Trimming left V 3 bases short and J 7 bases short, with 6 bases between. This CDR3 is built from 10 residues. The germline V gene encodes CDR1 SQVTM and CDR2 ANQGSEA. The CDR3 spells CSVEPPGYTF. The CDR3 DNA follows: TGCAGCGTTGAGCCGCCTGGCTACACCTTC.

This clonotype was found a few times. V and J are TRBV6-2 or TRBV6-3 and TRBJ2-1, with 10 bases fitting TRBD2. This CDR3 comprises 18 residues. Germline loops: CDR1 MNHEY, CDR2 SVGEGT. Trimming at V came to 4 bases and at J to 1 base, leaving 10 bases not matched to a gene. As DNA, the CDR3 is TGTGCCAGCAGTTCGATGTTAGCGGGAGGCAGATCCTACAATGAGCAGTTCTTC. This sequence encodes CASSSMLAGGRSYNEQFF.

This chain joins TRBV20-1 and TRBJ2-1, with TRBD2 matching over 11 bases. The CDR3 is 16 amino acids. J gave up 4 bases and V 1 base, and 6 bases lay outside the gene matches. In germline, CDR1 is DFQATT, CDR2 SNEGSKA (reference sequence). The CDR3 here is CSARVVAGGLYNEQFF. The CDR3 nucleotides are TGCAGTGCTAGAGTGGTAGCGGGGGGGTTATACAATGAGCAGTTCTTC.

The chain carries TRBV7-9 and TRBJ1-2; D is undetermined. The CDR3 has 11 residues. Germline values: CDR1 SEHNR, CDR2 FQNEAQ (reference sequence). V lost 5 bases, J lost 10 bases, and 11 bases lay in between. The CDR3 spells CASSLASIYTF. The CDR3 DNA sequence: TGTGCCAGCAGCCTTGCCTCAATCTACACCTTC.

The chain has TRBV6-2 or TRBV6-3 and TRBJ2-3; 15 bases are shared with TRBD2. This CDR3 region has 15 residues. With 6 bases clipped from V and 7 bases from J, the junction kept 5 bases outside the gene matches. Germline-derived CDR1 and CDR2 are MNHEY and SVGEGT. The CDR3 nucleotides are TGTGCCAGCAGCCGGGGACTAGCGGGGGGCCATACGCAGTATTTT. This gives the protein CASSRGLAGGHTQYF.

This clonotype was seen a handful of times. V is TRBV20-1 and J is TRBJ2-7, with D tentatively TRBD2 (5 bases). Germline V gives CDR1 DFQATT, CDR2 SNEGSKA (reference sequence). CDR3 size: 11 residues. V was pared by 6 bases and J by 2 bases, with 8 bases between. CDR3 loop: CSASGTYEQYF. The DNA of the CDR3 is TGCAGTGCCTCCGGGACCTACGAGCAGTACTTC.

This clonotype was detected only a few times. This chain connects TRBV24-1 to TRBJ2-3, with 14 positions matching TRBD2. Germline-derived CDR1 and CDR2 are KGHDR and SFDVKD. V lost 3 bases to trimming and J lost 3 bases; unmatched junction nucleotides: 7. The CDR3 loop spans 18 amino acids. CDR3 sequence: CATSDPGTSGSLTDTQYF. CDR3 in DNA: TGTGCCACCAGTGATCCTGGGACTAGCGGGAGTTTGACAGATACGCAGTATTTT.

This clonotype was seen a few times. The chain joins TRBV6-1 to TRBJ2-7, with unresolved D. CDR3 size: 13 residues. V dropped 9 bases and J dropped 0 bases, with 12 bases sitting between them. Per germline, CDR1 MNHNS and CDR2 SASEGT. Written as DNA, the CDR3 is TGTGCCAGTAGCAGCTCAAGCTCCTACGAGCAGTACTTC. Residues: CASSSSSSYEQYF.

By its share, this clonotype is medium-sized (0.01 to 0.1%). V is TRBV6-5 and J is TRBJ2-1; 10 bases fit TRBD1. With V trimmed by 0 bases and J by 7 bases, 9 bases remained unmatched. The germline CDR1 and CDR2 sequences are MNHEY and SVGAGI. The CDR3 covers 17 residues. DNA for the CDR3: TGTGCCAGCAGTTACTCGGCCCCGGGACAGGGGTCAAATGAGCAGTTCTTC. This translates into CASSYSAPGQGSNEQFF.

This rearrangement joins TRBV30 to TRBJ2-6; D is undetermined. Between the trimmed V and J ends, which lost 4 bases and 1 base, there was a span of 8 bases. The CDR3 has 14 residues. The V gene's germline CDR1 is GTSNPN and CDR2 SVGIG (reference sequence). CDR3 sequence reads: CAWKKLSGANVLTF. CDR3 nucleotides: TGTGCCTGGAAAAAGTTGTCTGGGGCCAACGTCCTGACTTTC. The full variable domain, completed using reference TRBV30 and TRBJ2-6, is SQTIHQWPATLVQPVGSPLSLECTVEGTSNPNLYWYRQAAGRGLQLLFYSVGIGQISSEVPQNLSASRPQDRQFILSSKKLLLSDSGFYLCAWKKLSGANVLTFGAGSRLTVL.

The chain couples TRBV12-3 or TRBV12-4 to TRBJ2-3, with TRBD2 as a possible D gene (6 bases). CDR3 length: 17 amino acids. The ends were cut back, 3 bases at V and 0 bases at J, with 16 bases in the middle. DNA for the CDR3: TGTGCCAGCAGTTTTGGCTCTAGCGCCTCTAGCACAGATACGCAGTATTTT. It specifies CASSFGSSASSTDTQYF.

This rearrangement joins TRBV30 to TRBJ2-3; D possibly corresponds to TRBD1 (5 bases). Germline assignment: CDR1 GTSNPN and CDR2 SVGIG (reference sequence). This CDR3 has 13 amino acids. The ends were cut back, 5 bases at V and 7 bases at J, with 16 bases in the middle. The CDR3 bases are TGTGCCTGGTCTCGTTCGCAGGGATATACGCAGTATTTT. Translation gives CAWSRSQGYTQYF.

This clonotype was observed many times. CDR3 coding DNA: TGCAGTGCCCGAAGCGGACCCTCCTACGAGCAGTACTTC. Amino acid sequence: CSARSGPSYEQYF. This sequence joins TRBV20-1 and TRBJ2-7; perhaps TRBD2 as D (5 bases). V was shortened by 6 bases and J by 0 bases, with 12 bases between the two germline ends. Germline loops: CDR1 DFQATT, CDR2 SNEGSKA (reference sequence). The CDR3 contains 13 residues.

This clonotype occurred a few times. The chain links TRBV5-6 to TRBJ2-7; no clear D gene. Trimming left V 0 bases short and J 0 bases short, with 7 bases between. The CDR3 runs to 14 residues. Germline CDR1 and CDR2: SGHDT and YYEEEE. CDR3 loop: CASSLDGVSYEQYF. In DNA, the CDR3 is TGTGCCAGCAGCTTGGATGGGGTCTCCTACGAGCAGTACTTC.

This clonotype was seen a handful of times. The chain employs TRBV11-2 and TRBJ2-2, with no clear D. Trimming cost V 5 bases and J 4 bases, with 14 bases left between them. The CDR3 covers 15 residues. Germline CDR1 is SGHAT and CDR2 is FQNNGV. The CDR3 region is CASSPRLEVTGELFF. The CDR3 DNA reads TGTGCCAGCAGCCCGCGGCTAGAGGTCACCGGGGAGCTGTTTTTT.

In its sample, this clonotype was seen a few times. The J gene is TRBJ1-6, the V gene TRBV7-9, with D unresolved. The CDR3 covers 13 residues. Germline assignment: CDR1 SEHNR and CDR2 FQNEAQ (reference sequence). The V gene lost 5 bases and the J gene lost 7 bases, with 9 bases spanning the gap. CDR3: CASSAAVNSPLHF. DNA of the CDR3: TGTGCCAGCAGCGCAGCGGTAAATTCACCCCTCCACTTT.

The chain recombines TRBV5-1 with TRBJ1-1; D remains ambiguous. The CDR3 has 14 amino acids. V gave up 4 bases and J gave up 0 bases, with 10 bases separating them. Germline V lookup: CDR1 SGHRS, CDR2 YFSETQ. CDR3 amino acids: CASSPQAVNTEAFF. CDR3 DNA: TGCGCCAGCAGCCCGCAGGCCGTGAACACTGAAGCTTTCTTT.

The chain employs TRBV5-1 and TRBJ2-3; D gene unclear. Germline V gives CDR1 SGHRS, CDR2 YFSETQ. The CDR3 totals 13 residues. Deletions cut 3 bases from V and 0 bases from J, with 5 bases between. The CDR3 loop reads CASSYTSTDTQYF. CDR3 bases: TGCGCCAGCAGCTACACTAGCACAGATACGCAGTATTTT.

The chain carries TRBV7-2 and TRBJ2-1; 8 nucleotides match TRBD2. The ends lost 5 bases at V and 5 bases at J; junction bases unmatched: 2. Germline lookup yields CDR1 SGHTA and CDR2 FQGNSA. The CDR3 sequence is 13 residues long. The CDR3 DNA reads as TGTGCCAGCAGCCCACTAGCGGACAATGAGCAGTTCTTC. Its protein product is CASSPLADNEQFF.